The 10 T cell receptor beta chains below were found in one sample sequenced in a study of CD8 T cell repertoires and HIV-1 epitope variants. These receptors are not linked to any known antigen. The repertoire was sequenced with immunoSEQ multiplex PCR; TCRdb's copy has only in-frame clones and lacks some. The top ten hold 43% of the sample, which has about 4,900 clones, over 50% seen once. The sequencing input was cultured CD8+ T cells derived from PBMCs. The receptors were gathered from a male donor with HIV.

The chain couples TRBV6-5 to TRBJ1-2; D remains ambiguous. Germline V gene data show CDR1 as MNHEY and CDR2 as SVGAGI. V was trimmed by 1 base and J by 7 bases, leaving 13 bases between them. CDR3 length: 14 residues. CDR3 residues: CASSYFQDRGGYTF. In nucleotides, the CDR3 is TGTGCCAGCAGTTACTTCCAGGATCGGGGTGGCTACACCTTC.

This rearrangement joins TRBV28 to TRBJ2-3; 8 bases match TRBD1. CDR3 length: 13 amino acids. Trimming at V came to 9 bases and at J to 0 bases, leaving 2 bases not matched to a gene. Germline assignment: CDR1 MDHEN and CDR2 SYDVKM. CDR3 region: CASYRGSTDTQYF. The CDR3 coding sequence is TGTGCCAGTTACAGGGGGAGCACAGATACGCAGTATTTT.

This clone was observed a few times. This sequence joins TRBV9 and TRBJ2-7; D is perhaps TRBD2 (5 bases). V gave up 0 bases and J gave up 6 bases, with 10 bases separating them. Germline loops: CDR1 SGDLS, CDR2 YYNGEE. The CDR3 is made up of 13 amino acids. This CDR3 reads CASSVDSSREQYF. The CDR3 nucleotides read TGTGCCAGCAGCGTAGATTCTAGCCGCGAGCAGTACTTC.

The table lists this clone with a count of one. This chain uses TRBV6-5 with TRBJ2-2; no reliable D call. Trimming cost V 5 bases and J 6 bases, with 7 bases left between them. Looked up from germline, CDR1 is MNHEY and CDR2 is SVGAGI. CDR3 size: 12 residues. The CDR3 DNA is TGTGCCAGCAGTGTTTTGTCCGGGGAGCTGTTTTTT. Translating gives CASSVLSGELFF.

In its sample, this clone was seen a few times. The V and J genes are TRBV6-6 and TRBJ2-2, with no clear D. Germline V gene sequence: CDR1 MNHNY, CDR2 SVGAGI (reference sequence). Trimming removed 5 bases from V and 2 bases from J, with 9 bases in between. The CDR3 is 14 amino acids. The CDR3 sequence: CASSRTVNTGELFF. DNA for the CDR3: TGTGCCAGCAGTCGGACCGTTAACACCGGGGAGCTGTTTTTT.

This clone was recorded a few times. The chain has TRBV4-2 and TRBJ2-1, with 7 positions matching TRBD2. This CDR3 is built from 12 residues. J was trimmed by 9 bases and V by 1 base; bases with no gene match: 0. CDR1 and CDR2 from the germline V gene are LGHNA and YNFKEQ. DNA for the CDR3: TGTGCCAGCAGCCAAGCGGGGGGTGAGCAGTTCTTC. Amino acids: CASSQAGGEQFF.

The V gene is TRBV11-2, the J gene TRBJ2-7; 9 bases map to TRBD2. This CDR3 has 16 amino acids. The V and J ends lost 7 bases and 3 bases, in that order; junction bases with no gene match: 13. The V gene's germline CDR1 is SGHAT and CDR2 FQNNGV. In nucleotides, the CDR3 is TGTGCCAGCAATCCGGATCGGCGGGAGGGGAGCTACGAGCAGTACTTC. Amino acids: CASNPDRREGSYEQYF.

The chain has TRBV19 and TRBJ2-7; possibly TRBD1 or TRBD2 for D (5 bases each). The ends were cut back, 5 bases at V and 3 bases at J, with 17 bases in the middle. The germline V gene encodes CDR1 LNHDA and CDR2 SQIVND (reference sequence). The CDR3 runs 15 residues. In nucleotides, the CDR3 is TGTGCCAGTAGTGCCGGGACGGACGGGTTCTACGAGCAGTACTTC. Translated, it gives CASSAGTDGFYEQYF.

The chain is built from TRBV5-5 and TRBJ2-2, with D possibly matching TRBD2 (6 bases). V dropped 2 bases and J dropped 2 bases, with 13 bases sitting between them. Germline-derived CDR1 and CDR2 are SGHKS and YYEKEE (reference sequence). The CDR3 totals 16 residues. Here the CDR3 reads CASSFGTLSNTGELFF. The CDR3 DNA sequence: TGTGCCAGCAGCTTCGGGACTCTAAGTAACACCGGGGAGCTGTTTTTT.

The J gene is TRBJ2-5, the V gene TRBV27, with no clear D. Trimming removed 6 bases from V and 5 bases from J, with 19 bases in between. The CDR3 contains 15 residues. Germline V gives CDR1 MNHEY, CDR2 SMNVEV (reference sequence). CDR3 DNA sequence: TGTGCCAGCAGCCACACCCGGACGGTTGGCGAGACCCAGTACTTC. This encodes CASSHTRTVGETQYF.